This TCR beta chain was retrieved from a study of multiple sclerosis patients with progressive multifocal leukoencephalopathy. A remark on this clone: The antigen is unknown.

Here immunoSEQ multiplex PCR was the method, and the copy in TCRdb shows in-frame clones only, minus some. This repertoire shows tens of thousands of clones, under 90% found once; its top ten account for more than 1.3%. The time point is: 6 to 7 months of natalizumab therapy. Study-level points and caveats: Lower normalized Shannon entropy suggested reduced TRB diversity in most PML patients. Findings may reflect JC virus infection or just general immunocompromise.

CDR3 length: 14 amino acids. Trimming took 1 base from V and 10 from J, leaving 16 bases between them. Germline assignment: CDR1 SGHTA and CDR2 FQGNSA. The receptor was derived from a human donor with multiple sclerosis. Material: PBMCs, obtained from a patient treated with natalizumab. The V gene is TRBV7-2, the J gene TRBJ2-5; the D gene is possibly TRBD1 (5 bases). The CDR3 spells CASSLEAQLRGQYF. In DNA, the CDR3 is TGTGCCAGCAGCTTAGAGGCACAGTTAAGGGGCCAGTACTTC.